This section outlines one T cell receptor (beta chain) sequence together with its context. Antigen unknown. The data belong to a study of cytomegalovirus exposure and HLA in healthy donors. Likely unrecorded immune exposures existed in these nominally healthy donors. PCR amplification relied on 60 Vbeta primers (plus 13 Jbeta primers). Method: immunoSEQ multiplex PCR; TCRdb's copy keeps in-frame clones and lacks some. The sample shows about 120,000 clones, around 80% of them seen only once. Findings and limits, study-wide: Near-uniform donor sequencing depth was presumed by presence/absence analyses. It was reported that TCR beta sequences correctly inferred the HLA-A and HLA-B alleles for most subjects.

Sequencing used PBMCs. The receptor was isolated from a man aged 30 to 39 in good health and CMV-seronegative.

The CDR3: CASSLWGQGTGTEAFF. CDR3 bases: TGTGCCAGCAGCTTGTGGGGACAGGGAACGGGGACTGAAGCTTTCTTT. The rearrangement uses TRBV5-6 and TRBJ1-1, with 9 bases lining up with TRBD1. The CDR3 runs to 16 residues. V lost 1 base and J lost 5; bases outside the gene matches: 9. Germline V gene sequence: CDR1 SGHDT, CDR2 YYEEEE.